The rows below give T cell receptor beta chains drawn from one sample of a study of T cells in Graves' hyperthyroidism and ophthalmopathy. TCRdb redid the calling of the multiplex PCR reads with MiXCR, one entry per CDR3 protein. The data hold nearly 600,000 distinct CDR3 sequences, with about 14% observed a single time. Sequenced: blood. These receptors originate from a woman younger than 30 with Graves' ophthalmopathy. Both conserved end residues are part of each CDR3.

V: TRBV7-9
CDR3: CASSLARSQETQYF

V: TRBV9
CDR3: CASSVGEETYEQYF

V: TRBV5-1
CDR3: CASSLVLAGGNNYEQYF

V: TRBV9
CDR3: CASALYLTDTQYF

V: TRBV18
CDR3: CASSSTANYGYTF

V: TRBV3-1
CDR3: CASSLGTSGHWDTQYF

V: TRBV6-1
CDR3: CASRGGESEDEQFF

V: TRBV18
CDR3: CASSPPGLAGGSQYF

V: TRBV7-6
CDR3: CASSLVPGANTGELFF

V: TRBV2
CDR3: CASRGVGGVNTEAFF

V: TRBV7-2
CDR3: CASSRLGGRSLLGYTF

V: TRBV12-3/TRBV12-4
CDR3: CASSFAGSVGTDTQYF

V: TRBV19
CDR3: CASNNGNSPPYTEAFF

V: TRBV11-3
CDR3: CASSQDFLQGGSGELFF

V: TRBV19
CDR3: CASIYGQGGTNEKLFF

V: TRBV9
CDR3: CASSVVAEANLENTGELFF

V: TRBV7-2
CDR3: CASSLIPSGSYEQYF

V: TRBV7-8
CDR3: CASSLARREGAGELFF

V: TRBV27
CDR3: CASSPLPRGNEQFF

V: TRBV20-1
CDR3: CSASLGLGQETQYF

V: TRBV2
CDR3: CASSEAGTSGLIEQYF

V: TRBV19
CDR3: CASKIRGPEDTQYF

V: TRBV28
CDR3: CASTTRRGGEETQYF

V: TRBV12-3/TRBV12-4
CDR3: CASTAGTSGFYEQFF

V: TRBV2
CDR3: CASSEAGYFRRRGHYGYTF

V: TRBV10-3
CDR3: CAIGGQVSYEQYF

V: TRBV5-1
CDR3: CASSVDSANTEAFF

V: TRBV28
CDR3: CASRTLIGLAVDEQYF

V: TRBV27
CDR3: CASSLSGTGENTEAFF

V: TRBV30
CDR3: CAWSWDPRQPQHF

V: TRBV7-2
CDR3: CASSPQPRGTDSPLHF

V: TRBV2
CDR3: CASSEGQATANVLTF

V: TRBV5-4
CDR3: CASSSYRGTGANVLTF

V: TRBV6-2/TRBV6-3
CDR3: CASSYSRGSSYEQYF

V: TRBV2
CDR3: CASRISASGGIDTQYF

V: TRBV5-1
CDR3: CASSWTGGTRGGQFF

V: TRBV20-1
CDR3: CSARDAGDLTGKQFF

V: TRBV12-3/TRBV12-4
CDR3: CASSDSSYNEQFF

V: TRBV12-3/TRBV12-4
CDR3: CASSFSGGGFRGYTQYF

V: TRBV20-1
CDR3: CSAADRDLVTRQYF

V: TRBV27
CDR3: CASSDNRIRGLAGGERFF

V: TRBV30
CDR3: CAWSILLGENTEAFF

V: TRBV5-1
CDR3: CASSLGRSSGVSYEQYF

V: TRBV5-1
CDR3: CASRPGGATQETQYF

V: TRBV6-2/TRBV6-3
CDR3: CASSYLTGNTGELFF

V: TRBV4-1
CDR3: CASSQVASSYEQYF

V: TRBV2
CDR3: CASRQGLNTEAFF

V: TRBV28
CDR3: CASSIYYEQYF